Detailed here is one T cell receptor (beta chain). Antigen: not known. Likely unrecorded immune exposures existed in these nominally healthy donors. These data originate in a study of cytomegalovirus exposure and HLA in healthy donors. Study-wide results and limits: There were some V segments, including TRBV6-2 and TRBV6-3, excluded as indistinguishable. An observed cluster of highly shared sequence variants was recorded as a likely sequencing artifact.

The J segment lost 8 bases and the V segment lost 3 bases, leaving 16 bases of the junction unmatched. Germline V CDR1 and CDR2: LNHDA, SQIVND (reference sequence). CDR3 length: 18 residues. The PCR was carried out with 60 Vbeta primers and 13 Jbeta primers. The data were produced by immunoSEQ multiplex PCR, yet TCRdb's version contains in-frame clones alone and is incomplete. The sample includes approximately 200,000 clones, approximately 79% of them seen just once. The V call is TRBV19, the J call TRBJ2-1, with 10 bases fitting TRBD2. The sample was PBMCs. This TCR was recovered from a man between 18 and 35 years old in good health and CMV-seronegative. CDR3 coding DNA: TGTGCCAGTAGTATGACCGTCCTAGCGGGAGAGTACTGGGATGAGCAGTTCTTC. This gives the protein CASSMTVLAGEYWDEQFF.